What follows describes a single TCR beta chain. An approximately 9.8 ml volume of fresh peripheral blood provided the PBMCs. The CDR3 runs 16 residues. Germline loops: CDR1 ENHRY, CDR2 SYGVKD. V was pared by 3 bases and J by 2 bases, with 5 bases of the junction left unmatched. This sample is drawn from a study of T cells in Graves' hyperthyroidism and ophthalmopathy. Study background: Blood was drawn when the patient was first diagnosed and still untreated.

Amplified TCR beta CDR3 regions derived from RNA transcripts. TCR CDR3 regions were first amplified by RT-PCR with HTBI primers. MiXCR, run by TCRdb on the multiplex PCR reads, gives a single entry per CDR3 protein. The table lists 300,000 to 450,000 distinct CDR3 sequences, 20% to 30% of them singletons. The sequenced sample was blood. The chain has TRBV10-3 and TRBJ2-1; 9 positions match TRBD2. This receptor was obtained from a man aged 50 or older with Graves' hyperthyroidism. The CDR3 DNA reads TGTGCCATCAGTGATAGCGGGAGTATGGCCTACAATGAGCAGTTCTTC. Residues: CAISDSGSMAYNEQFF.